The rows below give T cell receptor beta chains drawn from one sample of a study of vaccination and CD4 T cells after COVID-19. Their recognized antigens are unknown. TCRdb re-derived calls from the PCR reads in MiXCR, one entry per CDR3 protein. The sample lists around 15,000 distinct CDR3 sequences, around three fifths occurring once. The source was CD4+ T cells from blood, cultured in vitro, collected after SARS-CoV-2 vaccination. These receptors were collected from a human donor who had recovered from COVID-19. Each CDR3 is given with its conserved first and last residue. D genes are given only for firm matches. Clone sizes are given selectively: once, few, many, or a class where the clone is expanded.

TRBJ2-5 . . TRBV19 CASHGNQGAQYF TGTGCCAGCCACGGAAATCAAGGTGCCCAGTACTTC
TRBJ2-2 TRBD1 large TRBV24-1 CATSKTGQGVTGELFF TGTGCCACCAGTAAGACGGGACAGGGGGTAACCGGGGAGCTGTTTTTT
TRBJ1-2 . . TRBV7-2 CASSLPVGGTYGYTF TGTGCCAGCAGCTTACCCGTCGGAGGGACCTATGGCTACACCTTC
TRBJ1-2 TRBD1 . TRBV11-2 CASSPSNRGYGYTF TGTGCCAGCAGCCCCTCGAACAGGGGTTATGGCTACACCTTC
TRBJ2-2 TRBD1 . TRBV2 CASSPDRGTGELFF TGTGCCAGCAGTCCAGACAGGGGGACCGGGGAGCTGTTTTTT
TRBJ1-1 . . TRBV4-1 CASGHPGVNTEAFF TGCGCCAGCGGCCACCCAGGGGTGAACACTGAAGCTTTCTTT
TRBJ1-1 . . TRBV19 CASSKSGGLNTEAFF TGTGCCAGTAGCAAAAGCGGGGGACTGAACACTGAAGCTTTCTTT
TRBJ1-2 . few TRBV12-3/TRBV12-4 CASSFSTSGYTF TGTGCCAGCAGTTTCTCGACGAGTGGCTACACCTTC
TRBJ1-1 . few TRBV20-1 CSARGTRYTEAFF TGCAGTGCTAGGGGCACCCGTTACACTGAAGCTTTCTTT
TRBJ2-1 TRBD2 few TRBV20-1 CSARTSGRFYNEQFF TGCAGTGCTAGAACCAGCGGGAGGTTCTACAATGAGCAGTTCTTC
TRBJ1-6 TRBD1 few TRBV20-1 CSARVAGGYNSPLHF TGCAGTGCTAGAGTGGCAGGGGGCTATAATTCACCCCTCCACTTT
TRBJ2-5 . few TRBV20-1 CSAGQGFQETQYF TGCAGTGCTGGGCAGGGGTTCCAAGAGACCCAGTACTTC
TRBJ1-2 . . TRBV21-1 CASSKGLEGKGNYGYTF TGTGCCAGCAGCAAAGGTCTGGAGGGTAAAGGGAACTATGGCTACACCTTC
TRBJ1-1 . . TRBV20-1 CSANGAGFWNTEAFF TGCAGTGCTAATGGGGCCGGGTTTTGGAACACTGAAGCTTTCTTT
TRBJ2-7 . few TRBV2 CAIGTFSYEQYF TGTGCCATAGGGACCTTTTCCTACGAGCAGTACTTC
TRBJ1-2 TRBD1 few TRBV7-9 CASSLAWDRGLEGYTF TGTGCCAGCAGCTTAGCCTGGGACAGGGGCCTGGAAGGCTACACCTTC
TRBJ2-1 TRBD2 . TRBV7-3 CASSLYTGLAGESSYNEQFF TGTGCCAGCAGCTTATACACCGGACTAGCGGGGGAAAGCTCCTACAATGAGCAGTTCTTC
TRBJ2-4 . . TRBV7-2 CASSFVGGNIQYF TGTGCCAGCAGCTTCGTAGGGGGGAACATTCAGTACTTC
TRBJ2-5 . . TRBV20-1 CSVASRGAQETQYF TGCAGCGTAGCCTCCAGGGGGGCCCAAGAGACCCAGTACTTC
TRBJ2-7 . . TRBV10-3 CAISGERAGVVYEQYF TGTGCCATCAGTGGTGAAAGGGCAGGGGTGGTCTACGAGCAGTACTTC
TRBJ1-6 TRBD1 . TRBV6-1 CASSVDRDSPLHF TGTGCCAGCAGTGTAGACAGGGATTCACCCCTCCACTTT
TRBJ1-6 . few TRBV27 CASSLYGRASPPLHF TGTGCCAGCAGTTTATACGGCAGGGCGTCCCCACCCCTCCACTTT
TRBJ2-7 . . TRBV20-1 CSAQIQTRSYEQYF TGCAGTGCCCAGATCCAGACTCGCTCCTACGAGCAGTACTTC
TRBJ1-5 TRBD1 few TRBV7-2 CASSYRGQQPQHF TGTGCCAGCAGCTACAGGGGCCAGCAGCCCCAGCATTTT
TRBJ1-2 . . TRBV7-8 CASSLTHTNYGYTF TGTGCCAGCAGCTTAACACATACTAACTATGGCTACACCTTC
TRBJ1-2 . . TRBV21-1 CASSTSSRGRRYGYTF TGTGCCAGCAGCACGTCCTCCAGGGGGCGCCGGTATGGCTACACCTTC
TRBJ1-1 TRBD1 . TRBV6-5 CASSYSGTGNEAFF TGTGCCAGCAGTTACTCGGGGACAGGGAATGAAGCTTTCTTT
TRBJ1-5 TRBD1 . TRBV6-5 CASSYAGGSQPQHF TGTGCCAGCAGTTACGCAGGGGGCAGTCAGCCCCAGCATTTT
TRBJ2-7 . . TRBV19 CASSIGVHSGLNEQYF TGTGCCAGTAGTATCGGGGTTCATTCGGGACTCAACGAGCAGTACTTC
TRBJ1-2 TRBD1 . TRBV29-1 CSVWFVSTGPKRGYTF TGCAGCGTTTGGTTCGTGTCGACAGGGCCTAAGAGGGGCTACACCTTC
TRBJ1-1 . . TRBV11-3 CASSLFRGSLNTEAFF TGTGCCAGCAGCTTATTCAGGGGCTCCCTGAACACTGAAGCTTTCTTT
TRBJ1-2 TRBD1 . TRBV19 CASSTGTGSSGYTF TGTGCCAGTTCGACCGGGACAGGGTCCTCTGGCTACACCTTC
TRBJ1-1 . . TRBV7-9 CASSLAVFNTEAFF TGTGCCAGCAGCTTAGCCGTATTCAACACTGAAGCTTTCTTT
TRBJ2-7 . . TRBV2 CASSKGSGTRAYF TGTGCCAGCAGTAAGGGGTCCGGGACCCGGGCTTACTTC
TRBJ1-2 . few TRBV10-3 CAISEQFYGYTF TGTGCCATCAGTGAACAGTTCTATGGCTACACCTTC
TRBJ2-5 . . TRBV6-2/TRBV6-3 CASTPGGRETWTETQYF TGTGCCAGCACCCCCGGGGGGCGGGAGACATGGACGGAGACCCAGTACTTC